This T cell receptor (beta chain) comes out of a study of cytotoxic CD8 clonotypes in ibrutinib-treated CLL. At the level of the study: Patients: some 11 relapsed/refractory, fewer than 16 treatment-naive, under 18 IGHV unmutated.

Clones were sequenced by immunoSEQ multiplex PCR, and TCRdb holds only the in-frame ones, with some missing. The repertoire includes approximately 120,000 clones, 58% of them detected once, and 37% sits in the top ten. TCR beta libraries used 1.5 to 2 micrograms of DNA from cryopreserved PBMCs. Worth noting for this clone: The target antigen is unknown.

V dropped 3 bases and J dropped 4; count of bases not matched to a gene: 11. This CDR3 has 16 amino acids. The germline V gene encodes CDR1 MGHRA and CDR2 YSYEKL. General study findings and limits: Starting clonality was above that of age-matched healthy donors and tracked circulating CD8+ T-cell counts.

The rearrangement uses TRBV4-1 and TRBJ2-7, with 8 bases aligning to TRBD1. This sequence was found in a human donor with chronic lymphocytic leukemia. The specimen comprised PBMCs, sampled after 24 months of ibrutinib treatment. CDR3 sequence reads: CASSHQSGQGLYEQYF. Here the CDR3 DNA reads TGCGCCAGCAGCCACCAAAGTGGACAGGGATTGTACGAGCAGTACTTC.